These 3 T cell receptor beta chains originate from one sample sequenced in a study of shared clonotypes between healthy human individuals. Naive CD8 cells, CD45RO-negative and positively selected for CCR7, excluded terminally differentiated effector memory CD45RA+ cells. Measured with immunoSEQ multiplex PCR; TCRdb has only the in-frame clones, and not every one. The sample lists about 2.1 million clones; 93% were seen once. Sequences were obtained from naive CD8+ T cells from PBMCs. The receptors stem from a man younger than 35 in good health. Some clones in this sample may be carry-over from other donors' samples.

The chain joins TRBV21-1 to TRBJ2-7; TRBD1 reflects the table's D call only, with no check against the DNA. TRBV21-1 is a pseudogene locus. The CDR3 covers 14 residues. CDR3: CASSGTGERDEQYF. The CDR3 DNA reads TGTGCCAGCAGCGGGACAGGGGAACGTGACGAGCAGTACTTC.

In regard to this clone: The same CDR3 is also encoded by other DNA sequences in this sample. The chain is built from TRBV7-9 and TRBJ2-3, with D possibly TRBD2 on 6 matching bases. CDR1 is SEHNR and CDR2 is FQNEAQ in the germline V gene (reference sequence). The CDR3 has 11 amino acids. V was cut by 8 bases and J by 4 bases, with 7 bases left in between. CDR3 amino acids: CASSGADTQYF. The CDR3 coding sequence is TGTGCCAGCTCGGGGGCAGATACGCAGTATTTT.

The V call is TRBV18, the J call TRBJ2-3; the D call may be TRBD1 or TRBD2 (5 bases each). This CDR3 region has 18 residues. Looked up from germline, CDR1 is KGHSH and CDR2 is LQKENI. Trimming took off 6 bases at V and 0 bases at J, with 22 bases between the two ends. CDR3 protein: CASSLARVRGTSTDTQYF. For the CDR3, the DNA is TGTGCCAGCTCCCTTGCACGAGTTCGGGGCACTAGCACAGATACGCAGTATTTT.